The 17 T cell receptor beta chains reported below all come from one sample, sequenced in a study of technical replicates of blood from a few donors. TCRdb keeps only in-frame clones here, not all; method: immunoSEQ multiplex PCR. Among about 59,000 clones listed, about 97% were seen once. Sequencing was performed on T cells isolated from PBMCs. The receptors stem from a human donor in good health.

This chain links TRBV27 with TRBJ1-1; 7 nucleotides match TRBD1. The CDR3 loop spans 13 amino acids. The trim removed 5 bases at V and 6 bases at J, leaving 6 bases unmatched. Germline-derived CDR1 and CDR2 are MNHEY and SMNVEV (reference sequence). In nucleotides, the CDR3 is TGTGCCAGCAGTCTCGAGACAGGGTCTGAAGCTTTCTTT. It encodes CASSLETGSEAFF.

V and J are TRBV5-4 and TRBJ1-4, with TRBD1 matching over 7 bases. The CDR3 covers 16 residues. CDR1 and CDR2 (germline): SGHNT, YYREEE (reference sequence). The J segment lost 4 bases and the V segment lost 0 bases, leaving 6 bases of the junction unmatched. CDR3 amino acids: CASSLGDRDNNEKLFF. The DNA of the CDR3 is TGTGCCAGCAGCTTGGGAGACAGGGATAATAATGAAAAACTGTTTTTT.

The rearrangement links TRBV6-5 to TRBJ2-3; 11 positions match TRBD2. Looked up from germline, CDR1 is MNHEY and CDR2 is SVGAGI. The CDR3 is 15 amino acids. With 4 bases clipped from V and 2 bases from J, the junction kept 2 bases outside the gene matches. CDR3 in amino acids: CASSSLAGATDTQYF. CDR3 nucleotides: TGTGCCAGCAGTTCACTAGCGGGGGCCACAGATACGCAGTATTTT.

The chain links TRBV14 to TRBJ1-6; the D is unclear. The CDR3 runs 13 residues. Between the trimmed V and J ends, which lost 0 bases and 11 bases, there was a span of 8 bases. In germline, CDR1 is SGHDN, CDR2 FVKESK. Here the CDR3 reads CASSQEMEAPLHF. In DNA, the CDR3 is TGTGCCAGCAGCCAAGAAATGGAGGCACCCCTCCACTTT. The full variable domain, with the rest looked up from reference TRBV14 and TRBJ1-6, is EAGVTQFPSHSVIEKGQTVTLRCDPISGHDNLYWYRRVMGKEIKFLLHFVKESKQDESGMPNNRFLAERTGGTYSTLKVQPAELEDSGVYFCASSQEMEAPLHFGNGTRLTVT.

V gene TRBV27 combines with J gene TRBJ2-3; TRBD1 matches at 9 bases. The CDR3 is made up of 14 amino acids. V dropped 3 bases and J dropped 4; count of bases not matched to a gene: 2. Germline V CDR1 and CDR2: MNHEY, SMNVEV (reference sequence). For the CDR3, the DNA is TGTGCCAGCAGTTTGGGACAGGGAGCAGATACGCAGTATTTT. Translated: CASSLGQGADTQYF.

CDR3 nucleotide sequence: TGCAGTGCTATACGGGGGACTGAAGCTTTCTTT. This translates into CSAIRGTEAFF. This rearrangement joins TRBV20-1 to TRBJ1-1; tentatively, D is TRBD1 (5 bases). Germline V lookup: CDR1 DFQATT, CDR2 SNEGSKA (reference sequence). The V gene lost 4 bases and the J gene lost 5 bases, with 8 bases spanning the gap. The CDR3 covers 11 residues.

The V and J genes are TRBV6-1 and TRBJ2-7, with D perhaps TRBD2 (5 bases). V was shortened by 5 bases and J by 4 bases, with 21 bases between the two germline ends. Germline-derived CDR1 and CDR2 are MNHNS and SASEGT. The CDR3 loop spans 16 amino acids. CDR3 sequence reads: CASSQGGLVSNYEQYF. The CDR3, as DNA: TGTGCCAGCAGTCAAGGCGGGTTAGTCTCAAATTACGAGCAGTACTTC.

The rearrangement uses TRBV6-1 and TRBJ2-5; 7 bases are a match to TRBD2. J gave up 5 bases and V 8 bases, and 8 bases lay outside the gene matches. Germline V gene lookup returns CDR1 MNHNS and CDR2 SASEGT. This CDR3 is 13 amino acids long. The CDR3 spells CASGLDPGETQYF. In DNA, the CDR3 is TGTGCCAGCGGACTAGATCCCGGGGAGACCCAGTACTTC.

The chain has TRBV4-1 and TRBJ1-1; perhaps TRBD1 as D (5 bases). V was trimmed by 3 bases and J by 1 base, leaving 15 bases between them. Germline lookup yields CDR1 MGHRA and CDR2 YSYEKL. This CDR3 spans 16 amino acids. CDR3 in amino acids: CASSHTDTGKNTEAFF. The CDR3 DNA sequence: TGCGCCAGCAGCCACACGGATACAGGCAAGAACACTGAAGCTTTCTTT.

The chain has TRBV5-1 and TRBJ1-6; 7 bases align to TRBD1. V lost 6 bases, J lost 5 bases, and 2 bases stayed unmatched. Germline CDR1 reads SGHRS; CDR2 reads YFSETQ. This CDR3 comprises 13 residues. The CDR3 region is CASKGTDNSPLHF. For the CDR3, the DNA is TGCGCCAGCAAAGGGACAGATAATTCACCCCTCCACTTT.

The chain couples TRBV11-2 to TRBJ2-7; D gene ambiguous. Germline CDR1 is SGHAT and CDR2 is FQNNGV. The CDR3 totals 17 residues. Trimming took off 5 bases at V and 0 bases at J, with 20 bases between the two ends. The CDR3, as DNA: TGTGCCAGCAGCGTACAATTTTCGTTGGCTTCCTCCTACGAGCAGTACTTC. Translated, it gives CASSVQFSLASSYEQYF.

The CDR3 DNA reads as TGTGCCAGCCGGGACAGAAGATTGAACACTGAAGCTTTCTTT. It codes for CASRDRRLNTEAFF. The chain joins TRBV6-5 to TRBJ1-1, with 7 positions matching TRBD1. J lost 0 bases, V lost 8 bases, and 6 bases had no gene match. This CDR3 comprises 14 residues. CDR1 MNHEY and CDR2 SVGAGI come from the germline V gene.

This rearrangement joins TRBV19 to TRBJ2-7; D possibly corresponds to TRBD1 (5 bases). Trimming pared 5 bases from V and 5 bases from J, leaving 13 bases between. This CDR3 region has 13 residues. The V gene's germline CDR1 is LNHDA and CDR2 SQIVND (reference sequence). Here the CDR3 reads CASSLLQGDEQYF. CDR3 coding DNA: TGTGCCAGTAGTTTGTTGCAGGGCGACGAGCAGTACTTC.

This chain connects TRBV18 to TRBJ1-2; 7 nucleotides agree with TRBD1. CDR1 is KGHSH, CDR2 LQKENI, per germline. This CDR3 contains 17 residues. V was pared by 2 bases and J by 6 bases, with 15 bases of the junction left unmatched. CDR3 bases: TGTGCCAGCTCACCATCGGCCGGGACAGTGATATTGGATGGCTACACCTTC. It is translated as CASSPSAGTVILDGYTF. Together with reference TRBV18 and TRBJ1-2, the CDR3 gives the full variable domain: NAGVMQNPRHLVRRRGQEARLRCSPMKGHSHVYWYRQLPEEGLKFMVYLQKENIIDESGMPKERFSAEFPKEGPSILRIQQVVRGDSAAYFCASSPSAGTVILDGYTFGSGTRLTVV.

The CDR3 DNA is TGTGCCAGCAGCCCGACAGGGGAGACCCAGTACTTC. Translation gives CASSPTGETQYF. V gene TRBV6-5 combines with J gene TRBJ2-5; 7 nucleotides align to TRBD1. The CDR3 has 12 residues. Germline V lookup: CDR1 MNHEY, CDR2 SVGAGI. With V trimmed by 6 bases and J by 5 bases, 3 bases remained unmatched.

This clone has a single count. V is TRBV19 and J is TRBJ1-1, with 9 bases that match TRBD1. Germline CDR1 LNHDA, CDR2 SQIVND (reference sequence). The CDR3 covers 14 residues. The junction had 8 bases not matched to a gene; V was cut back by 7 bases and J by 5 bases. In nucleotides, the CDR3 is TGTGCCAGTACCCCGGGACAGGGTTTTACTGAAGCTTTCTTT. It translates to CASTPGQGFTEAFF.

The chain joins TRBV30 to TRBJ2-3; 7 bases match TRBD2. V dropped 8 bases and J dropped 0; count of bases not matched to a gene: 8. Germline V CDR1 and CDR2: GTSNPN, SVGIG (reference sequence). The CDR3 totals 14 residues. The CDR3 DNA follows: TGTGCCGTCCGTTCTAGCGGTAGCACAGATACGCAGTATTTT. This codes for CAVRSSGSTDTQYF.